This TCR beta chain appears in the sequencing data of a study of blood T cell repertoires in COVID-19. Study-wide background: The origin of the acute and convalescent COVID-19 samples was the United States, Italy and Spain. PBMCs, B-cell-depleted T cells, or T cells provided the cDNA or gDNA that made up the material.

Trimming took off 4 bases at V and 2 bases at J, with 6 bases between the two ends. Germline CDR1 SGHDN, CDR2 FVKESK. The CDR3 length is 13 residues. A single count supports this clone. How the authors handled the data: The assay estimated nucleated cells by amplifying reference gene primers. Method: immunoSEQ multiplex PCR; TCRdb's copy keeps in-frame clones and lacks some. That table gives V, J and clone size, and the DNA gave D and trimming. The data show 55,000 to 80,000 clones, 89% seen once. The V call is TRBV14, the J call TRBJ1-5; no clear D gene. Sequences were obtained from peripheral blood. This clonotype was sampled from a man in his forties or fifties with active COVID-19. For the CDR3, the DNA is TGTGCCAGCAGCCCTAGCGGCAATCAGCCCCAGCATTTT. It yields the protein CASSPSGNQPQHF.